The 23 T cell receptor beta chains below all came from one sample that was sequenced in a study of CD8 T cells in ankylosing spondylitis. Their specific antigens are unknown. Study-level results: Ankylosing spondylitis blood seemed to carry a telltale TCR beta motif made of under 10 highly homologous variants.

Using its own MiXCR run on the 5' RACE reads, TCRdb lists one record per CDR3 protein. The sample lists 450,000 to 550,000 distinct CDR3 sequences, roughly 5% occurring once. Sequencing was done on a sample of blood, either unsorted or a sorted T cell fraction (not recorded which). Receptors originate from a male donor with ankylosing spondylitis.

This clonotype occurred many times. The chain combines TRBV5-1 with TRBJ1-1, with a possible D match to TRBD1 (6 bases). From germline, CDR1 is SGHRS and CDR2 YFSETQ. The CDR3 covers 13 residues. Trimming cost V 4 bases and J 8 bases, with 15 bases left between them. CDR3 bases: TGCGCCAGCAGCACAACGCCCACAGGGGAAGCTTTCTTT. The encoded protein is CASSTTPTGEAFF. Full variable domain (rest looked up from reference TRBV5-1 and TRBJ1-1): KAGVTQTPRYLIKTRGQQVTLSCSPISGHRSVSWYQQTPGQGLQFLFEYFSETQRNKGNFPGRFSGRQFSNSRSEMNVSTLELGDSALYLCASSTTPTGEAFFGQGTRLTVV.

In its sample, this clonotype was seen many times. This rearrangement joins TRBV5-5 to TRBJ1-5, with D possibly being TRBD1 (5 bases). Germline CDR1 is SGHKS and CDR2 is YYEKEE (reference sequence). The CDR3 is made up of 15 amino acids. Trimming took 4 bases from V and 6 from J, leaving 17 bases between them. DNA for the CDR3: TGTGCCAGCAGCGCTTTGGGGGGTCTGGGTCAGCCCCAGCATTTT. Its translation is CASSALGGLGQPQHF.

This clonotype occurred many times. V usage is TRBV20-1 and J usage is TRBJ2-3; 11 nucleotides line up with TRBD2. The CDR3 extends over 15 amino acids. Germline assignment: CDR1 DFQATT and CDR2 SNEGSKA (reference sequence). V gave up 5 bases and J gave up 2 bases; unmatched junction bases: 6. CDR3 in DNA: TGCAGTGCTGCCGGGACTAGCGGTAACACAGATACGCAGTATTTT. It specifies CSAAGTSGNTDTQYF.

This clonotype was recorded many times. The rearrangement links TRBV6-5 to TRBJ1-1; 7 positions agree with TRBD1. The ends lost 0 bases at V and 9 bases at J; junction bases unmatched: 13. CDR3 length: 16 residues. Germline V lookup: CDR1 MNHEY, CDR2 SVGAGI. The CDR3: CASSYSRGQLYTKAFF. The CDR3 DNA is TGTGCCAGCAGTTACTCGAGGGGGCAGTTGTATACTAAAGCTTTCTTT.

This clonotype turned up a few times. The genes are TRBV20-1 and TRBJ1-1; D unresolved. Germline V gene data show CDR1 as DFQATT and CDR2 as SNEGSKA (reference sequence). The length of the CDR3 is 14 residues. The germline V and J ends were trimmed by 1 base and 1 base, with 10 bases remaining between them. CDR3 in amino acids: CSARVPPKNTEAFF. CDR3 nucleotides: TGCAGTGCTAGAGTCCCCCCGAAGAACACTGAAGCTTTCTTT.

This clonotype was observed many times. The rearrangement links TRBV7-9 to TRBJ2-3, with D unresolved. Germline loops: CDR1 SEHNR, CDR2 FQNEAQ (reference sequence). CDR3 length equals 13 residues. V gave up 0 bases and J gave up 4 bases, with 5 bases separating them. CDR3 protein: CASSLALADTQYF. The CDR3 DNA follows: TGTGCCAGCAGCTTAGCGCTAGCAGATACGCAGTATTTT.

This clonotype was seen at least ten times. This rearrangement joins TRBV5-1 to TRBJ2-1, with 7 bases lining up with TRBD2. Germline CDR1 reads SGHRS; CDR2 reads YFSETQ. This CDR3 comprises 17 residues. With V trimmed by 4 bases and J by 0 bases, 10 bases remained unmatched. The CDR3 spells CASSLFGGGSSYNEQFF. CDR3 nucleotide sequence: TGCGCCAGCAGCCTTTTTGGGGGGGGGAGCTCCTACAATGAGCAGTTCTTC.

In this sample, this clonotype turned up many times. This chain uses TRBV10-3 with TRBJ1-4; the match to TRBD1 covers 8 bases. The CDR3 covers 14 residues. After removal of 4 bases from V and 5 bases from J, the junction contained 3 bases not matched to a gene. Germline V gives CDR1 ENHRY, CDR2 SYGVKD. CDR3 loop: CAISGDRPNEKLFF. For the CDR3, the DNA is TGTGCCATCAGTGGGGACAGGCCAAATGAAAAACTGTTTTTT.

The table lists this clonotype with a few counts. The chain links TRBV6-1 to TRBJ2-7; 7 bases align to TRBD1. The germline CDR1 and CDR2 sequences are MNHNS and SASEGT. The CDR3 extends over 14 amino acids. Trimming cost V 8 bases and J 3 bases; bases outside gene matches: 10. The chain's CDR3 is CASSRGNRGYEQYF. Here the CDR3 DNA reads TGTGCCAGCTCTCGTGGGAACAGGGGCTACGAGCAGTACTTC.

This clonotype was seen many times. This chain uses TRBV7-2 with TRBJ2-7, with D perhaps TRBD1 or TRBD2 (5 bases each). V gave up 4 bases and J gave up 0 bases, with 13 bases separating them. The length of the CDR3 is 15 residues. Germline CDR1 is SGHTA and CDR2 is FQGNSA. DNA for the CDR3: TGTGCCAGCAGCTATAACAGGAGGAGCTCCTACGAGCAGTACTTC. Protein sequence: CASSYNRRSSYEQYF.

This clonotype was detected ten times or more. The chain has TRBV7-2 and TRBJ1-5; D not resolved. CDR3 size: 14 residues. The germline CDR1 and CDR2 sequences are SGHTA and FQGNSA. Trimming stripped 1 base from V and 6 bases from J, with 10 bases between. In DNA, the CDR3 is TGTGCCAGCAGCTTAGGGGGAATTAGTCAGCCCCAGCATTTT. It yields the protein CASSLGGISQPQHF.

This clonotype has just a few counts. The chain joins TRBV4-1 to TRBJ2-4; the match to TRBD1 covers 10 bases. The CDR3 sequence is 15 residues long. In germline, CDR1 is MGHRA, CDR2 YSYEKL. The V and J ends lost 5 bases and 6 bases, in that order; junction bases with no gene match: 7. CDR3 protein: CASSDRGLSGNIQYF. The CDR3 DNA follows: TGCGCCAGCAGCGACAGGGGGCTGTCGGGAAACATTCAGTACTTC.

This clonotype was picked up many times. The V and J genes are TRBV7-9 and TRBJ2-1, with TRBD1 matching over 9 bases. Trimming cost V 5 bases and J 14 bases; bases outside gene matches: 7. CDR3 length: 12 amino acids. Germline CDR1 is SEHNR and CDR2 is FQNEAQ (reference sequence). The DNA of the CDR3 is TGTGCCAGCAGCCGGGGCCGGACAGGGGAGTTCTTC. It codes for CASSRGRTGEFF.

This clonotype occurred many times. The V and J genes are TRBV7-9 and TRBJ1-2, with D hard to call. The ends were cut back, 8 bases at V and 8 bases at J, with 21 bases in the middle. Germline V gene sequence: CDR1 SEHNR, CDR2 FQNEAQ (reference sequence). The CDR3 extends over 14 amino acids. The CDR3 region is CASAGIGGTGGYTF. The CDR3 bases are TGTGCCAGCGCCGGGATTGGAGGAACGGGAGGCTACACCTTC.

Many counts were recorded for this clonotype. This chain's CDR3 is CASSSDPGFSYGYTF. In DNA, the CDR3 is TGTGCCAGCAGCTCGGACCCGGGGTTCAGCTATGGCTACACCTTC. The chain has TRBV7-2 and TRBJ1-2; D gene unclear. The length of the CDR3 is 15 residues. CDR1 is SGHTA and CDR2 is FQGNSA in the germline V gene. Trimming cost V 4 bases and J 4 bases, with 16 bases left between them. Complete variable domain (other parts from reference TRBV7-2 and TRBJ1-2): GAGVSQSPSNKVTEKGKDVELRCDPISGHTALYWYRQSLGQGLEFLIYFQGNSAPDKSGLPSDRFSAERTGGSVSTLTIQRTQQEDSAVYLCASSSDPGFSYGYTFGSGTRLTVV.

This clonotype appeared many times. The rearrangement uses TRBV5-1 and TRBJ2-2; 7 bases fit TRBD2. This CDR3 region has 15 residues. Germline V CDR1 and CDR2: SGHRS, YFSETQ. The V segment lost 1 base and the J segment 2 bases; nucleotides outside the gene matches: 2. This CDR3 reads CASSLTSANTGELFF. The CDR3 coding sequence is TGCGCCAGCAGCTTGACTAGCGCTAACACCGGGGAGCTGTTTTTT.

Ten or more counts support this clonotype. This sequence joins TRBV5-1 and TRBJ1-1; 7 bases are a match to TRBD1. Germline assignment: CDR1 SGHRS and CDR2 YFSETQ. The length of the CDR3 is 17 residues. The J segment lost 0 bases and the V segment lost 2 bases, leaving 10 bases of the junction unmatched. CDR3 sequence: CASSFQSLTGMNTEAFF. CDR3 bases: TGCGCCAGCAGCTTCCAATCCCTGACAGGGATGAACACTGAAGCTTTCTTT.

The table lists this clonotype with many counts. V usage is TRBV9 and J usage is TRBJ2-7, with D uncertain. This CDR3 is 15 amino acids long. Germline CDR1 reads SGDLS; CDR2 reads YYNGEE. Trimming left V 0 bases short and J 2 bases short, with 12 bases between. The CDR3 reads CASSVASGRPYEQYF. As DNA, the CDR3 is TGTGCCAGCAGCGTAGCGTCGGGTAGGCCCTACGAGCAGTACTTC.

The sample holds many counts of this clonotype. CDR3 region: CASSFRGRGLVNTEAFF. As DNA, the CDR3 is TGCGCCAGCAGCTTTCGTGGCAGGGGGCTGGTGAACACTGAAGCTTTCTTT. The J gene is TRBJ1-1, the V gene TRBV5-1, with TRBD1 matching 8 bases. V lost 2 bases and J lost 0; bases outside the gene matches: 9. The CDR3 extends over 17 amino acids. Germline V CDR1 and CDR2: SGHRS, YFSETQ.

This clonotype was seen many times. The gene calls are TRBV29-1 and TRBJ1-2; TRBD1 is a possible D gene (5 bases). The V and J ends lost 4 bases and 4 bases respectively, with 16 bases between them. There are 14 residues in the CDR3. Germline loops: CDR1 SQVTM, CDR2 ANQGSEA. The CDR3 protein is CSVVGGEVVYGYTF. The CDR3, as DNA: TGCAGCGTTGTGGGGGGTGAGGTCGTCTATGGCTACACCTTC.

This clonotype was counted ten times or more. The J gene is TRBJ1-1, the V gene TRBV5-8; 8 positions match TRBD1. The CDR3 is made up of 14 amino acids. V was pared by 0 bases and J by 5 bases, with 3 bases of the junction left unmatched. CDR1 and CDR2 from the germline V gene are SGHTS and YDEGEE. The CDR3 region is CASSLENRGTEAFF. CDR3 coding DNA: TGTGCCAGCAGCTTGGAGAACAGGGGGACTGAAGCTTTCTTT.

This clonotype was seen many times. The V gene is TRBV10-3, the J gene TRBJ2-7, with D perhaps TRBD1 (6 bases). Trimming removed 11 bases at V and 0 bases at J, with 17 bases between. The CDR3 is 14 residues long. Per the germline V gene, CDR1 is ENHRY and CDR2 is SYGVKD. The DNA of the CDR3 is TGTGCCGCCAGTCCTGGGACATTCTCCTACGAGCAGTACTTC. This translates into CAASPGTFSYEQYF.

This clonotype was observed at least ten times. The chain recombines TRBV29-1 with TRBJ2-2, with D possibly called TRBD1 or TRBD2 (6 bases each). The CDR3 runs 14 residues. V was trimmed by 4 bases and J by 5 bases, leaving 14 bases between them. CDR1 and CDR2 (germline): SQVTM, ANQGSEA. CDR3 bases: TGCAGCGTTGTTGGGGGGCGGGAAACCGGGGAGCTGTTTTTT. Protein: CSVVGGRETGELFF.